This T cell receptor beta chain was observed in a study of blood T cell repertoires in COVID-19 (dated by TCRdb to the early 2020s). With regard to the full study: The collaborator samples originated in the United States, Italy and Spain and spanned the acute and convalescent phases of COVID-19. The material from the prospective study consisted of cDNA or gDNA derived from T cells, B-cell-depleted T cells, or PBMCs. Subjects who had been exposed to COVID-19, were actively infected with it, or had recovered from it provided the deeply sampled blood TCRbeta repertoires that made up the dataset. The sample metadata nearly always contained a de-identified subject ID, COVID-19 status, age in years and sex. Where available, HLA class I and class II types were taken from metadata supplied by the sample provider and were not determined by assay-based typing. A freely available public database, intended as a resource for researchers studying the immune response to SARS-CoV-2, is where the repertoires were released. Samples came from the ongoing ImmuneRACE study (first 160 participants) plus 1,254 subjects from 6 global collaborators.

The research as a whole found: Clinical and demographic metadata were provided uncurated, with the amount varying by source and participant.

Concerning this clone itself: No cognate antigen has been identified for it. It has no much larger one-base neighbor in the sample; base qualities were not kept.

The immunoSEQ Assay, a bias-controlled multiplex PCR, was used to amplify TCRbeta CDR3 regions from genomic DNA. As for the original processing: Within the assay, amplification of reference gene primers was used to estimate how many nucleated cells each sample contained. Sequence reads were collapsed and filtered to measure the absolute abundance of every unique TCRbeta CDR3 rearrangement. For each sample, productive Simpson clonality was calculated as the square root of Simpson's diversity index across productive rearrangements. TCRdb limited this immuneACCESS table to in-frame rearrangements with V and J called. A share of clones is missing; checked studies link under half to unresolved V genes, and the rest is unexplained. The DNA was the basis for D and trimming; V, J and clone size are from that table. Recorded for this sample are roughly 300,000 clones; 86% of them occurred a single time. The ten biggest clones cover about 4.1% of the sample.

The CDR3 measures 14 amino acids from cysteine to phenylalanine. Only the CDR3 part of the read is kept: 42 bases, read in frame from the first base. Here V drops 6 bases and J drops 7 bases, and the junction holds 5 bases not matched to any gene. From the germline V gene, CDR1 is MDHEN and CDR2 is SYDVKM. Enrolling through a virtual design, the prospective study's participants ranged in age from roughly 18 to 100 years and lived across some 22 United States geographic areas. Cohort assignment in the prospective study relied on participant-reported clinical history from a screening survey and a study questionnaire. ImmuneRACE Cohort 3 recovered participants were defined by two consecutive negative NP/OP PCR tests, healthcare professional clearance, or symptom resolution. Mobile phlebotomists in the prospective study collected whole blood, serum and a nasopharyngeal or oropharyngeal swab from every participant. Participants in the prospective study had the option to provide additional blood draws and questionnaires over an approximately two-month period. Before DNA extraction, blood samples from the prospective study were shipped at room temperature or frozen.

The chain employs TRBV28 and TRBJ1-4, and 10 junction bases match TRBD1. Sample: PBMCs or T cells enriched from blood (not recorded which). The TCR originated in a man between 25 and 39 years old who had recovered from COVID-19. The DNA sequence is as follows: TGTGCCAGCAGGCGACAGGGGGCCGGTGAAAAACTGTTTTTT. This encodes CASRRQGAGEKLFF.